This passage covers 27 T cell receptor beta chains from one sample sequenced in a study of blood T cell repertoires in COVID-19. The protocol was immunoSEQ multiplex PCR, while the TCRdb copy is restricted to in-frame clones and leaves out a portion. The sample lists approximately 400,000 clones, 88% seen once, with roughly 1.2% in the top ten. Sequencing was performed on PBMCs or T cells enriched from blood (not recorded which). These receptors all stem from a woman aged 18-35 years who had recovered from COVID-19.

V and J are TRBV6-1 and TRBJ1-2; 7 positions match TRBD1. CDR3 size: 14 residues. Germline assignment: CDR1 MNHNS and CDR2 SASEGT. V trimming: 2 bases; J trimming: 6 bases; junction bases outside the gene matches: 6. CDR3 coding DNA: TGTGCCAGCAGTGAAAAGGGGGCTGTGGATGGCTACACCTTC. It is translated as CASSEKGAVDGYTF.

The gene calls are TRBV7-9 and TRBJ2-1, with a weak D call TRBD2 (6 bases). Trimming removed 6 bases at V and 6 bases at J, with 15 bases between. This CDR3 comprises 14 residues. CDR1 SEHNR and CDR2 FQNEAQ come from the germline V gene (reference sequence). CDR3 bases: TGTGCCAGCAGAGTAGGAGGGGTGGGCAATGAGCAGTTCTTC. Amino acids: CASRVGGVGNEQFF.

The chain carries TRBV27 and TRBJ2-7; 9 bases line up with TRBD1. The length of the CDR3 is 15 residues. Losses at the gene ends were 0 bases for V and 2 bases for J; bases not matched to a gene: 2. Looked up from germline, CDR1 is MNHEY and CDR2 is SMNVEV (reference sequence). CDR3 nucleotides: TGTGCCAGCAGTTTATCCTGGGACAGGGCCTACGAGCAGTACTTC. Protein: CASSLSWDRAYEQYF.

The rearrangement links TRBV7-9 to TRBJ1-1; 8 nucleotides match TRBD1. V was clipped by 5 bases and J by 4 bases; unmatched bases: 12. CDR3 length: 16 amino acids. The V gene's germline CDR1 is SEHNR and CDR2 FQNEAQ (reference sequence). The CDR3 region is CASSPSLRTGTTEAFF. As DNA, the CDR3 is TGTGCCAGCAGCCCCAGTTTAAGGACAGGGACCACTGAAGCTTTCTTT.

CDR3 in amino acids: CASSQDQGFRGYTF. CDR3 coding DNA: TGTGCCAGCAGCCAAGATCAGGGGTTTCGTGGCTACACCTTC. V usage is TRBV3-1 (or the pseudogene TRBV3-2) and J usage is TRBJ1-2; possible D gene TRBD1, 6 bases. Germline loops: CDR1 LGHDT, CDR2 YNNKEL (reference sequence). Between the trimmed V and J ends, which lost 0 bases and 7 bases, there was a span of 12 bases. This CDR3 spans 14 amino acids.

The V gene is TRBV5-5, the J gene TRBJ2-1; maybe TRBD2 (6 bases). The CDR3 length is 13 residues. Trimming shortened V by 4 bases and J by 9 bases, and 14 bases separated the two germline ends. The V gene's germline CDR1 is SGHKS and CDR2 YYEKEE (reference sequence). CDR3 DNA sequence: TGTGCCAGCAGCCCACGACAAGCGGGTGAGCAGTTCTTC. Translation: CASSPRQAGEQFF.

V and J are TRBV4-2 and TRBJ2-1, with a weak D call TRBD1 (5 bases). The germline V and J ends were trimmed by 3 bases and 6 bases, with 9 bases remaining between them. From germline, CDR1 is LGHNA and CDR2 YNFKEQ. The CDR3 spans 13 residues. The CDR3 here is CASSQQGSNEQFF. For the CDR3, the DNA is TGTGCCAGCAGCCAGCAGGGTTCCAATGAGCAGTTCTTC.

The V gene is TRBV29-1, the J gene TRBJ2-7; 11 bases agree with TRBD1. V lost 5 bases and J lost 6; bases outside the gene matches: 6. This CDR3 is built from 13 residues. Per the germline V gene, CDR1 is SQVTM and CDR2 is ANQGSEA. DNA of the CDR3: TGCAGCGTTTTGGACAGGGGGCATGGCGAGCAGTACTTC. Encoded protein: CSVLDRGHGEQYF.

The chain carries TRBV30 and TRBJ1-5; 8 nucleotides line up with TRBD1. V gave up 0 bases and J gave up 6 bases; unmatched junction bases: 10. In germline, CDR1 is GTSNPN, CDR2 SVGIG (reference sequence). This CDR3 is 16 amino acids long. The CDR3 sequence: CAWSVGTGYLSQPQHF. CDR3 nucleotides: TGTGCCTGGAGTGTAGGGACAGGCTACTTGAGTCAGCCCCAGCATTTT.

The rearrangement links TRBV5-4 to TRBJ2-4, with TRBD1 matching over 7 bases. The CDR3 spans 13 residues. Germline CDR1 and CDR2: SGHNT and YYREEE (reference sequence). Unmatched junction bases numbered 5, after V lost 4 bases and J lost 7 bases. CDR3 bases: TGTGCCAGCAGCCTCAGGGGGTATAACATTCAGTACTTC. Translation: CASSLRGYNIQYF. Full variable domain (missing parts from reference TRBV5-4 and TRBJ2-4): ETGVTQSPTHLIKTRGQQVTLRCSSQSGHNTVSWYQQALGQGPQFIFQYYREEENGRGNFPPRFSGLQFPNYSSELNVNALELDDSALYLCASSLRGYNIQYFGAGTRLSVL.

This clone was detected only once. The V call is TRBV18, the J call TRBJ2-7; 9 bases agree with TRBD1. CDR3 size: 14 residues. Trimming cost V 4 bases and J 0 bases; bases outside gene matches: 1. Germline V gene lookup returns CDR1 KGHSH and CDR2 LQKENI. CDR3 loop: CASSRTGDSYEQYF. CDR3 nucleotides: TGTGCCAGCTCACGGACAGGGGACTCCTACGAGCAGTACTTC.

This rearrangement joins TRBV7-9 to TRBJ1-5, with D unclear. V gave up 4 bases and J gave up 0 bases, with 7 bases separating them. The V gene's germline CDR1 is SEHNR and CDR2 FQNEAQ (reference sequence). There are 14 residues in the CDR3. Here the CDR3 reads CASSSRDSNQPQHF. In DNA form, the CDR3 reads TGTGCCAGCAGCTCTCGAGATAGCAATCAGCCCCAGCATTTT.

This chain links TRBV25-1 with TRBJ2-7; 9 bases agree with TRBD1. The CDR3 length is 16 residues. The germline V gene encodes CDR1 MGHDK and CDR2 SYGVNS. With 1 base clipped from V and 2 bases from J, the junction kept 6 bases outside the gene matches. The CDR3 region is CASSESPDRGAYEQYF. As DNA, the CDR3 is TGTGCCAGCAGTGAATCCCCGGACAGGGGCGCCTACGAGCAGTACTTC.

The count of this clone is one. This chain joins TRBV10-1 and TRBJ1-1; 7 nucleotides line up with TRBD1. Germline V gene data show CDR1 as WNHNN and CDR2 as SYGVQD (reference sequence). The CDR3 spans 13 residues. J lost 5 bases, V lost 1 base, and 1 base had no gene match. The CDR3 DNA reads TGCGCCAGCAGTGAGTACAGGGGAACTGAAGCTTTCTTT. Its protein is CASSEYRGTEAFF.

The rearrangement links TRBV19 to TRBJ1-2; D is unresolved. Germline V lookup: CDR1 LNHDA, CDR2 SQIVND (reference sequence). The CDR3 sequence is 14 residues long. V was pared by 6 bases and J by 2 bases, with 13 bases between. The CDR3 spells CASRPAGVNYGYTF. The CDR3 DNA sequence: TGTGCCAGTAGGCCCGCAGGCGTCAACTATGGCTACACCTTC.

The chain carries TRBV18 and TRBJ2-7; 7 bases align to TRBD1. Germline-derived CDR1 and CDR2 are KGHSH and LQKENI. V lost 3 bases and J lost 0; bases outside the gene matches: 2. The CDR3 sequence is 14 residues long. The CDR3 loop reads CASSPGTASYEQYF. The CDR3 nucleotides are TGTGCCAGCTCACCCGGGACAGCCTCCTACGAGCAGTACTTC.

This clone was counted a single time. J is TRBJ2-1 and V is TRBV7-2; D perhaps matches TRBD2 (7 bases). Trimming took off 5 bases at V and 7 bases at J, with 21 bases between the two ends. This CDR3 has 16 residues. Germline V CDR1 and CDR2: SGHTA, FQGNSA. CDR3 nucleotide sequence: TGTGCCAGCAGCAAATTAGGGAGGGGGATAAATAATGAGCAGTTCTTC. It specifies CASSKLGRGINNEQFF.

This clone has more than one count but fewer than ten. The rearrangement joins TRBV18 to TRBJ1-1, with TRBD1 matching 7 bases. Germline V gives CDR1 KGHSH, CDR2 LQKENI. The V segment lost 3 bases and the J segment 5 bases; nucleotides outside the gene matches: 6. The CDR3 contains 14 residues. CDR3 amino acids: CASSPLTGKTEAFF. CDR3 in DNA: TGTGCCAGCTCACCCCTGACAGGGAAGACTGAAGCTTTCTTT.

The V call is TRBV23-1, the J call TRBJ2-3, with a possible D match to TRBD2 (7 bases). Being an ORF, TRBV23-1 has a function that is uncertain. The CDR3 is 18 residues long. V lost 7 bases to trimming and J lost 3 bases, with 26 bases between them. The chain's CDR3 is CASNAKRPGGPWTDTQYF. CDR3 DNA: TGCGCCAGCAATGCAAAAAGACCGGGGGGCCCTTGGACAGATACGCAGTATTTT.

This chain connects TRBV10-1 to TRBJ1-5; 7 nucleotides agree with TRBD1. The germline V gene has CDR1 WNHNN and CDR2 SYGVQD (reference sequence). Trimming at V came to 4 bases and at J to 6 bases, leaving 3 bases not matched to a gene. The CDR3 covers 13 residues. This CDR3 reads CASSATGSQPQHF. CDR3 DNA: TGCGCCAGCAGTGCGACAGGGAGTCAGCCCCAGCATTTT.

This clone was found a few times. The CDR3 is CASAPSGGSYNEQFF. The DNA of the CDR3 is TGTGCCAGCGCCCCTAGCGGGGGTTCCTACAATGAGCAGTTCTTC. The chain carries TRBV9 and TRBJ2-1, with 10 bases aligning to TRBD2. The CDR3 is 15 residues long. After removal of 7 bases from V and 1 base from J, the junction contained 5 bases not matched to a gene. Germline V lookup: CDR1 SGDLS, CDR2 YYNGEE.

The chain employs TRBV10-3 and TRBJ2-7; 7 bases line up with TRBD1. V was clipped by 7 bases and J by 6 bases; unmatched bases: 6. CDR3 length: 12 residues. Germline CDR1 reads ENHRY; CDR2 reads SYGVKD. The CDR3 DNA sequence: TGTGCCATCAAGGTGGCAGGGGGCGAGCAGTACTTC. This encodes CAIKVAGGEQYF.

This sequence joins TRBV7-3 and TRBJ1-2, with D maybe TRBD1 (5 bases). CDR3 length equals 15 residues. V lost 4 bases and J 7 bases, leaving 19 bases between the germline ends. Germline assignment: CDR1 SGHTA and CDR2 FQGTGA. The CDR3 spells CASSSGTPAGGGYTF. DNA for the CDR3: TGTGCCAGCAGCTCCGGTACCCCAGCCGGGGGTGGCTACACCTTC.

This clone was counted a few times. The V gene is TRBV30, the J gene TRBJ2-3; TRBD2 agrees at 8 bases. Germline V gives CDR1 GTSNPN, CDR2 SVGIG (reference sequence). This CDR3 region has 15 residues. Trimming at V came to 0 bases and at J to 2 bases, leaving 4 bases not matched to a gene. CDR3 amino acids: CAWSVAGGLTDTQYF. The DNA of the CDR3 is TGTGCCTGGAGTGTGGCGGGGGGTCTCACAGATACGCAGTATTTT. Filled out from reference TRBV30 and TRBJ2-3, the complete variable domain reads SQTIHQWPATLVQPVGSPLSLECTVEGTSNPNLYWYRQAAGRGLQLLFYSVGIGQISSEVPQNLSASRPQDRQFILSSKKLLLSDSGFYLCAWSVAGGLTDTQYFGPGTRLTVL.

V is TRBV5-4 and J is TRBJ2-1; TRBD2 agrees at 10 bases. Germline lookup yields CDR1 SGHNT and CDR2 YYREEE (reference sequence). CDR3 length equals 16 residues. V lost 3 bases and J lost 3; bases outside the gene matches: 6. Written as DNA, the CDR3 is TGTGCCAGCAGCTCCCCTAGCGGGGGTTACTACAATGAGCAGTTCTTC. This encodes CASSSPSGGYYNEQFF.

The rearrangement joins TRBV4-3 to TRBJ1-4; 8 nucleotides line up with TRBD1. Germline V lookup: CDR1 LGHNA, CDR2 YSLEER. This CDR3 has 15 residues. With 1 base clipped from V and 4 bases from J, the junction kept 2 bases outside the gene matches. The CDR3 loop reads CASSQGTGSNEKLFF. The CDR3 DNA reads as TGCGCCAGCAGCCAAGGGACAGGGAGTAATGAAAAACTGTTTTTT.

The chain uses TRBV19 and TRBJ2-3; D may be TRBD2 (6 bases). The ends were cut back, 4 bases at V and 2 bases at J, with 16 bases in the middle. CDR1 LNHDA and CDR2 SQIVND come from the germline V gene (reference sequence). The CDR3 loop spans 16 amino acids. This chain's CDR3 is CASSTNAGRPTDTQYF. The CDR3 nucleotides read TGTGCCAGTAGTACTAACGCGGGGAGACCCACAGATACGCAGTATTTT.